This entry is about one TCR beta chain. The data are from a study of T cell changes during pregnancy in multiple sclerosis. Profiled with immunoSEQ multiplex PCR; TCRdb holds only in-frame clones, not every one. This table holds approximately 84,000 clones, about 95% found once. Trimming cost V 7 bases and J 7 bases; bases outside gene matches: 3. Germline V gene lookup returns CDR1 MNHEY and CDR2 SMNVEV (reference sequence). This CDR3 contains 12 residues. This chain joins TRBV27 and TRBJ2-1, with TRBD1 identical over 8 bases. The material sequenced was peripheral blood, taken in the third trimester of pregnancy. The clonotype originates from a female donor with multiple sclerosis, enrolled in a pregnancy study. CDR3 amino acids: CASTTGGNEQFF. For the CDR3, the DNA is TGTGCCAGCACCACAGGGGGTAATGAGCAGTTCTTC.